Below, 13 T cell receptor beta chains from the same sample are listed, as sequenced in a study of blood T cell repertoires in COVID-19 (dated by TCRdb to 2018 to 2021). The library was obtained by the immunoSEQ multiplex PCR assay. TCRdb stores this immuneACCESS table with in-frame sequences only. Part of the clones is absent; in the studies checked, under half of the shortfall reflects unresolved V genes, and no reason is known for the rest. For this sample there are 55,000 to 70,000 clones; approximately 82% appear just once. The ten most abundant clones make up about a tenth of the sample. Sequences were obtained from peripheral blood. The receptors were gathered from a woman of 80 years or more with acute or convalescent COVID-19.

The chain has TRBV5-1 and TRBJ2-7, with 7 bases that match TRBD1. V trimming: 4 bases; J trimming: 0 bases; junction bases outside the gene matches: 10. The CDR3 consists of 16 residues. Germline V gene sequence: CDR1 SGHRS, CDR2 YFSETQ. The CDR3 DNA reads TGCGCCAGCAGCCGCAGGGGACAGCTAAGCTCCTACGAGCAGTACTTC. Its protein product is CASSRRGQLSSYEQYF.

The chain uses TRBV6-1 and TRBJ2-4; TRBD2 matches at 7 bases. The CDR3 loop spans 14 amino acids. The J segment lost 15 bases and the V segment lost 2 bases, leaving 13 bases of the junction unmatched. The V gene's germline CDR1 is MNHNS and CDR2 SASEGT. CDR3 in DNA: TGTGCCAGCAGTGAATCGGACTATGTTGGGAGGGCGTACTTC. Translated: CASSESDYVGRAYF.

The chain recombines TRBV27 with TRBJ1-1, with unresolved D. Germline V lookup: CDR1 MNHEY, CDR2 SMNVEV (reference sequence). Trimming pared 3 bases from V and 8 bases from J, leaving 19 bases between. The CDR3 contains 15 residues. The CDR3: CASSFGGAREWEAFF. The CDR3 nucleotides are TGTGCCAGCAGTTTCGGCGGCGCCCGTGAGTGGGAAGCTTTCTTT.

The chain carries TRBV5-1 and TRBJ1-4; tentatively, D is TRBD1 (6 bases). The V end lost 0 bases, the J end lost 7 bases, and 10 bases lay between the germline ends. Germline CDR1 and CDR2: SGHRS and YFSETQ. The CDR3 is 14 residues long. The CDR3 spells CASSLENRAEKLFF. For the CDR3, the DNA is TGCGCCAGCAGCTTGGAAAACAGGGCTGAAAAACTGTTTTTT.

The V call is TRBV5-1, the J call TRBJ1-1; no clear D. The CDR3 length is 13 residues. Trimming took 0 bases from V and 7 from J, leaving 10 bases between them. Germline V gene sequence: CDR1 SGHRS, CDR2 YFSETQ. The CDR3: CASSLVVGGEAFF. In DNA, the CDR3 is TGCGCCAGCAGCTTGGTAGTGGGAGGTGAAGCTTTCTTT.

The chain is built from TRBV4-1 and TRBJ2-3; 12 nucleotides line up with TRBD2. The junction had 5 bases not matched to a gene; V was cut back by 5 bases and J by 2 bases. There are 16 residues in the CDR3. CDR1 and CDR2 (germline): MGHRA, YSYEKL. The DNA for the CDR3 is TGCGCCAGCAGCGGCCGGACTAGCGGGGTCACAGATACGCAGTATTTT. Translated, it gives CASSGRTSGVTDTQYF.

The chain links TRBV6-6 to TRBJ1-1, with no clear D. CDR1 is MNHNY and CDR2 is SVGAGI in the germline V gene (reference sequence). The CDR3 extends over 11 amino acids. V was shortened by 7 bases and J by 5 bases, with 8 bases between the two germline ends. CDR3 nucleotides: TGTGCCAGCACCCCCCTTACTGAAGCTTTCTTT. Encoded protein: CASTPLTEAFF.

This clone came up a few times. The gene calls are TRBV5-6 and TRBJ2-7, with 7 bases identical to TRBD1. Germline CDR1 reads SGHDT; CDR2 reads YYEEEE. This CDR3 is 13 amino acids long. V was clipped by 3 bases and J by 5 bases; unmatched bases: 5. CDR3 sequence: CASSSSDRDEQYF. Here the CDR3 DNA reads TGTGCCAGCAGCTCCTCCGACAGGGACGAGCAGTACTTC.

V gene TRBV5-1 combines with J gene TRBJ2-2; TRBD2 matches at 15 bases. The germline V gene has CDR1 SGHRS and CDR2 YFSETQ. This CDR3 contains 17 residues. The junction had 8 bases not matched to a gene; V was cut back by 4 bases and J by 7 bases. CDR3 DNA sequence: TGCGCCAGCAGCCCCGGACTAGCGGGGGGGCGGCGCGGGGAGCTGTTTTTT. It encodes CASSPGLAGGRRGELFF. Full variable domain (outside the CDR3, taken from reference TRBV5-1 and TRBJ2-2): KAGVTQTPRYLIKTRGQQVTLSCSPISGHRSVSWYQQTPGQGLQFLFEYFSETQRNKGNFPGRFSGRQFSNSRSEMNVSTLELGDSALYLCASSPGLAGGRRGELFFGEGSRLTVL.

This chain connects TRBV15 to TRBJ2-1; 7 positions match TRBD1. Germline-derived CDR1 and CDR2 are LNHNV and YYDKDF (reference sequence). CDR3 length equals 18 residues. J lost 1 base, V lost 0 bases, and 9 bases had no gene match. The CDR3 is CATSRDHSGDSSYNEQFF. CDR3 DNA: TGTGCCACCAGCAGAGATCATTCTGGGGACAGTTCCTACAATGAGCAGTTCTTC. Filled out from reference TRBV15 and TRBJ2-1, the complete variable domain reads DAMVIQNPRYQVTQFGKPVTLSCSQTLNHNVMYWYQQKSSQAPKLLFHYYDKDFNNEADTPDNFQSRRPNTSFCFLDIRSPGLGDTAMYLCATSRDHSGDSSYNEQFFGPGTRLTVL.

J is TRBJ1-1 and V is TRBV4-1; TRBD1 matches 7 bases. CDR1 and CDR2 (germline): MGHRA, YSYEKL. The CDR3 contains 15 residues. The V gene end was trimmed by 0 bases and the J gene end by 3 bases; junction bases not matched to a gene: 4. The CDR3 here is CASSQDRGQDTEAFF. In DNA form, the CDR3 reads TGCGCCAGCAGCCAAGATCGAGGACAGGACACTGAAGCTTTCTTT.

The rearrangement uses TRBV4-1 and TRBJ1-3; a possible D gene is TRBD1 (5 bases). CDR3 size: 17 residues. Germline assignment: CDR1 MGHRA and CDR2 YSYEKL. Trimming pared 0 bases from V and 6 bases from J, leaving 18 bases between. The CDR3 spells CASSQEGQGGYTNTIYF. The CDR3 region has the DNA TGCGCCAGCAGCCAAGAAGGGCAGGGAGGGTACACAAACACCATATATTTT.

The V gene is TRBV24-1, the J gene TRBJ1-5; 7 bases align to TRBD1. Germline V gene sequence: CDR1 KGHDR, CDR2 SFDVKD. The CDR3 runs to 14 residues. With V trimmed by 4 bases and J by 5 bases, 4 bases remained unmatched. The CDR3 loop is CATSDSTGHQPQHF. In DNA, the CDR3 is TGTGCCACCAGTGACTCGACAGGGCATCAGCCCCAGCATTTT.